This T cell receptor (beta chain) was observed in a study of CD8+ T cells in alopecia areata. Notes on the study in general: Compared with normal scalp, lesional scalp had higher clonality and more expanded CD8+ clones. Scalp sequencing also captures normal skin's resident alphabeta T cells.

RNA, once extracted, was reverse transcribed into cDNA for use as the sequencing template. Assay: immunoSEQ multiplex PCR; the TCRdb copy retains only in-frame clones and omits some. This sample carries roughly 100,000 clones, 55% of them seen once, and the ten largest clones take around 9%. This clone has just a few counts. The antigen remains unidentified. In germline, CDR1 is MDHEN, CDR2 SYDVKM. The V end lost 2 bases, the J end lost 8 bases, and 9 bases lay between the germline ends. The CDR3 runs 12 residues. CD4+ and CD8+ T cells were sorted from PBMCs. V usage is TRBV28 and J usage is TRBJ1-2, with D unclear. The specimen sequenced was CD4+ T cells sorted from blood. The TCR sequence derives from a human donor in good health. For the CDR3, the DNA is TGTGCCAGCAGTTTACAGGTGGAGGGCTACACCTTC. This codes for CASSLQVEGYTF.